Following are 7 T cell receptor beta chains from one sample sequenced in a study of cytomegalovirus exposure and HLA in healthy donors. Primers: 60 Vbeta forward and 13 Jbeta reverse. Sequencing was performed with immunoSEQ multiplex PCR; in TCRdb, only in-frame clones are kept and a portion is missing. The sample shows 150,000 to 250,000 clones, around four fifths of them seen only once. Sequenced sample: PBMCs. The source of these receptors is a woman aged 50 to 65 in good health and CMV-seropositive.

The V call is TRBV15, the J call TRBJ1-2; a weak D match, TRBD1 (5 bases). The CDR3 covers 17 residues. Trimming removed 5 bases at V and 0 bases at J, with 19 bases between. The germline V gene has CDR1 LNHNV and CDR2 YYDKDF (reference sequence). In DNA form, the CDR3 reads TGTGCCACCAGCGCAGGGTTAGCTGCAGATACTAACTATGGCTACACCTTC. Amino acid sequence: CATSAGLAADTNYGYTF.

The count of this clone is one. The chain links TRBV6-1 to TRBJ2-1; 10 bases fit TRBD2. V dropped 3 bases and J dropped 13; count of bases not matched to a gene: 9. This CDR3 comprises 14 residues. Germline CDR1 reads MNHNS; CDR2 reads SASEGT. The CDR3 loop reads CASSDKRGGPYQFF. CDR3 DNA sequence: TGTGCCAGCAGTGATAAGCGGGGGGGGCCTTACCAGTTCTTC.

The chain employs TRBV4-3 and TRBJ2-3; the match to TRBD2 covers 8 bases. CDR3 length equals 19 residues. Losses at the gene ends were 1 base for V and 2 bases for J; bases not matched to a gene: 14. Germline V lookup: CDR1 LGHNA, CDR2 YSLEER. The CDR3 sequence is CASSQAPGGRGGYTDTQYF. In DNA form, the CDR3 reads TGCGCCAGCAGCCAAGCGCCGGGGGGGCGGGGAGGCTACACAGATACGCAGTATTTT.

The V and J genes are TRBV27 and TRBJ2-7; D perhaps matches TRBD2 (6 bases). The length of the CDR3 is 14 residues. Germline assignment: CDR1 MNHEY and CDR2 SMNVEV (reference sequence). V shed 2 bases and J shed 0 bases, with 8 bases lying between them. CDR3 in amino acids: CASSLAGPSYEQYF. CDR3 DNA sequence: TGTGCCAGCAGTTTAGCGGGGCCCTCCTACGAGCAGTACTTC.

The chain employs TRBV5-8 and TRBJ2-3; D is unclear. The ends were cut back, 2 bases at V and 5 bases at J, with 6 bases in the middle. This CDR3 is 12 amino acids long. Germline V gives CDR1 SGHTS, CDR2 YDEGEE. CDR3 in amino acids: CASSFVEDTQYF. CDR3 DNA: TGTGCCAGCAGCTTCGTAGAAGATACGCAGTATTTT.

The chain carries TRBV11-3 and TRBJ2-7; D is unclear. This CDR3 is 13 amino acids long. V gave up 2 bases and J gave up 8 bases, with 13 bases separating them. Per the germline V gene, CDR1 is SGHNT and CDR2 is YENEEA. The CDR3 region has the DNA TGTGCCAGCAGCTTAAACGTCGAGGAGCAGCAGTACTTC. Its protein product is CASSLNVEEQQYF.

V and J are TRBV27 and TRBJ1-1, with a possible D match to TRBD1 (5 bases). With 7 bases removed from V and 3 bases from J, the gap between germline ends came to 18 bases. The CDR3 has 15 amino acids. CDR1 and CDR2 from the germline V gene are MNHEY and SMNVEV (reference sequence). CDR3 in amino acids: CASTHRAGGHTEAFF. CDR3 nucleotide sequence: TGTGCCAGCACCCATAGGGCGGGGGGACACACTGAAGCTTTCTTT.